The rows below give T cell receptor beta chains drawn from one sample of a study of T cells after yellow fever vaccination. Each CDR3 protein gets one entry after TCRdb re-called the 5' RACE reads with MiXCR. The data contain about 310,000 distinct CDR3 sequences, about 3.5% of them seen just once; the ten biggest clones take up about 20%. The source was PBMCs, collected on the day of the yellow fever booster vaccination. These receptors were collected from a man younger than 35 who received the YFV17D yellow fever vaccine. The CDR3 runs from the conserved cysteine through the conserved F or W. A D gene is named only where the DNA matches it firmly. Some rows mark clone size as missing; the rest say once, few, many or name a class of expanded clone.

cdr3_nt	cdr3_aa	v_call	j_call	d_call	clone_size
TGTGCCAGCAGCCAAGCGCTCCCAGGGGGGGACATTCAGTACTTC	CASSQALPGGDIQYF	TRBV3-1	TRBJ2-4	.	many
TGTGCCATCAGTGGGGCCTACATAACTAAAGCAGATACGCAGTATTTT	CAISGAYITKADTQYF	TRBV10-3	TRBJ2-3	.	few
TGTGCCAGCAGTTTCCACAGGGAGAACACTGAAGCTTTCTTT	CASSFHRENTEAFF	TRBV12-3/TRBV12-4	TRBJ1-1	.	.
TGCAGCGTTGTCACCCCCAACACAGATACGCAGTATTTT	CSVVTPNTDTQYF	TRBV29-1	TRBJ2-3	.	.
TGCAGTGCAGCTGGGGCGGGGCTCGAAGAGACCCAGTACTTC	CSAAGAGLEETQYF	TRBV20-1	TRBJ2-5	.	few
TGCGCCAGCAGCTTCAAACAGGGGGATGACACCTTC	CASSFKQGDDTF	TRBV5-1	TRBJ1-2	TRBD1	.
TGTGCCAGCAGTATATGGGGGGCAGGCTATGGCTACACCTTC	CASSIWGAGYGYTF	TRBV6-5	TRBJ1-2	.	.
TGTGCCAGCAGTAAAACCCAGGGGTTTGGTGAGCAGTTCTTC	CASSKTQGFGEQFF	TRBV7-6	TRBJ2-1	.	many
TGTGCCATCAGCACCCTCGGACCCAGCAACACAGATACGCAGTATTTT	CAISTLGPSNTDTQYF	TRBV10-3	TRBJ2-3	.	many
TGCAGTGCTAGAGATGGACTAGTCGGCGAGACCCAGTACTTC	CSARDGLVGETQYF	TRBV20-1	TRBJ2-5	TRBD2	.
TGTGCCAGCAGCGCCGGACTAGAGCTGTACAATGAGCAGTTCTTC	CASSAGLELYNEQFF	TRBV9	TRBJ2-1	TRBD2	many
TGTGCCAGCAGCCAAGGACCGACAGGGACGCCCCAGCATTTT	CASSQGPTGTPQHF	TRBV3-1	TRBJ1-5	TRBD1	few
TGTGCCACCAGCAGAGATCTCGCCCAAAACATTCAGTACTTC	CATSRDLAQNIQYF	TRBV15	TRBJ2-4	.	many
TGCGCCAGCAGCCAAGCTCATTTGGGGGGTACTGAAGCTTTCTTT	CASSQAHLGGTEAFF	TRBV4-1	TRBJ1-1	.	.
TGCGCCAGCAGCCAAGAAGGGCCGAGCTCCTACGAGCAGTACTTC	CASSQEGPSSYEQYF	TRBV4-3	TRBJ2-7	.	many
TGCGCCAGCAGCTTGGCTTACCAAGAGACCCAGTACTTC	CASSLAYQETQYF	TRBV5-1	TRBJ2-5	.	many
TGCAGTGCTAGACGCAGGGCCGGGGAGCTGTTTTTT	CSARRRAGELFF	TRBV20-1	TRBJ2-2	.	few
TGTGCCAGCAGCCCTACGACGGGCTACGAGCAGTACTTC	CASSPTTGYEQYF	TRBV7-2	TRBJ2-7	.	.
TGCGCCAGCAGCCAGCGCGCAGGGGTCTCGGTTGAGACCCAGTACTTC	CASSQRAGVSVETQYF	TRBV4-1	TRBJ2-5	.	few
TGCAGTGCTAGAAACAGTCCCTACAATGAGCAGTTCTTC	CSARNSPYNEQFF	TRBV20-1	TRBJ2-1	.	.
TGCGCCAGCAGCCCCTGGACGGGGAGCTCCTACGAGCAGTACTTC	CASSPWTGSSYEQYF	TRBV4-3	TRBJ2-7	.	few
TGCAGTGCTAGAGATGAGGGACTAGCCCCCCTCAATGAGCAGTTCTTC	CSARDEGLAPLNEQFF	TRBV20-1	TRBJ2-1	TRBD2	many
TGTGCCAGCAGCCCCAGGACAGCTAACTATGGCTACACCTTC	CASSPRTANYGYTF	TRBV7-2	TRBJ1-2	.	few
TGCAGTGCTAGGGCGGGAACCTATGGCTACACCTTC	CSARAGTYGYTF	TRBV20-1	TRBJ1-2	.	few
TGCGCCAGCAGCTTGGACCAGGGACAGCCCTGGGGTACTGAAGCTTTCTTT	CASSLDQGQPWGTEAFF	TRBV5-1	TRBJ1-1	TRBD1	.
TGTGCCATCACCGTCTATGGAAGTAGCGGGGGGGCCCCTAGCACAGATACGCAGTATTTT	CAITVYGSSGGAPSTDTQYF	TRBV10-3	TRBJ2-3	TRBD2	few
TGTGCCAGCAGCTTTGGCGGCGGGGACAGAGAAGAGACCCAGTACTTC	CASSFGGGDREETQYF	TRBV7-9	TRBJ2-5	.	many
TGTGCCAGCAGCACCGGACAGGGGAGCACTGAAGCTTTCTTT	CASSTGQGSTEAFF	TRBV7-2	TRBJ1-1	TRBD1	many
TGTGCCACCAGTGAATACAGGGAAAGTACGCAGTATTTT	CATSEYRESTQYF	TRBV24-1	TRBJ2-3	.	.
TGCAGTGCGATTTGGGTAGCGACCGATACGCAGTATTTT	CSAIWVATDTQYF	TRBV20-1	TRBJ2-3	.	few
TGTGCCAGCAGCAGCGGACGTCGGTTGGCCACCTATAATTCACCCCTCCACTTT	CASSSGRRLATYNSPLHF	TRBV7-9	TRBJ1-6	.	.
TGTGCCAGCAGCCAAGATCCAGCGGGGGGGTCGACCCAGTACTTC	CASSQDPAGGSTQYF	TRBV3-1	TRBJ2-5	TRBD2	.
TGTGCCAGCAGTTACTCGGGGGCATACGATCAGCCCCAGCATTTT	CASSYSGAYDQPQHF	TRBV6-5	TRBJ1-5	.	few
TGTGCCAGCAGCTTAGCCAGCGGGGTAGCGGGGACTCAAGAGACCCAGTACTTC	CASSLASGVAGTQETQYF	TRBV7-2	TRBJ2-5	TRBD2	many
TGCGCCAGCAGCCAAGATCCGCAGTCCGTGAAGAACACTGAAGCTTTCTTT	CASSQDPQSVKNTEAFF	TRBV4-3	TRBJ1-1	.	many
TGTGCCAGCAGCCCATTGGGACAGGGATACAATGAGCAGTTCTTC	CASSPLGQGYNEQFF	TRBV13	TRBJ2-1	TRBD1	.
TGTGCCAGCAGCTTACAGGGCGGGACAGGGGTTCCAGATACGCAGTATTTT	CASSLQGGTGVPDTQYF	TRBV5-4	TRBJ2-3	TRBD1	.
TGTGCCAGCAGTTACCCGCGGGGCACCTACGAGCAGTACTTC	CASSYPRGTYEQYF	TRBV6-2/TRBV6-3	TRBJ2-7	.	many
TGTGCCAGTAGTCATGGGTTACTGAGTAGCGCCCAGTACTTC	CASSHGLLSSAQYF	TRBV19	TRBJ2-5	.	few
TGTGCCAGCAGCCGGACTCTCACAGATACGCAGTATTTT	CASSRTLTDTQYF	TRBV7-9	TRBJ2-3	.	many
TGCAGCGTTTCTTCGGCCGATCAGCCCCAGCATTTT	CSVSSADQPQHF	TRBV29-1	TRBJ1-5	.	many
TGCAGTGTTGCAGGGGCAGCGGACGTTATGGGTTATGGCTACACCTTC	CSVAGAADVMGYGYTF	TRBV20-1	TRBJ1-2	.	.
TGTGCCAGCAGTGGGACTAGCGGACACAATGAGCAGTTCTTC	CASSGTSGHNEQFF	TRBV9	TRBJ2-1	TRBD2	many
TGTGCCAGCAGTTTATCTGCGGGATACGAGCAGTACTTC	CASSLSAGYEQYF	TRBV27	TRBJ2-7	.	.
TGTGCCAGCAGCTCTACTAGGGCTAGCGGGGACACAGATACGCAGTATTTT	CASSSTRASGDTDTQYF	TRBV7-9	TRBJ2-3	TRBD2	few
TGCAGCGTTGAGGGGACCCTGGCCTTCGGTGGCTACACCTTC	CSVEGTLAFGGYTF	TRBV29-1	TRBJ1-2	.	many